The entry below gives a single TCR beta chain sequence along with its context. Its antigen is still unknown. This sample is part of a study of cytomegalovirus exposure and HLA in healthy donors. Study overall: The Caucasian-associated ancestry cluster contained 75% to 85% of the roughly 400 genotyped donors.

The PCR made use of 60 Vbeta and 13 Jbeta primers. Produced via immunoSEQ multiplex PCR; TCRdb's table is partial and in-frame only. The sample includes about 100,000 clones, about 70% of them seen just once. Trimming removed 1 base from V and 4 bases from J, with 16 bases in between. The CDR3 has 16 residues. CDR1 and CDR2 (germline): MNHEY, SMNVEV (reference sequence). Study-wide points: In an earlier analysis, in some 600 donors, most V segments appeared productive either ~87% or ~30% of the time. Among TCR beta chains, those listed as cytomegalovirus-associated numbered roughly 150.

This chain links TRBV27 with TRBJ1-1; D gene uncertain. The clonotype was recovered from a woman under 30 in good health and CMV-seropositive. Sample: PBMCs. The CDR3 region is CASSLWPPGSGTEAFF. In DNA form, the CDR3 reads TGTGCCAGCAGTTTATGGCCCCCCGGGTCCGGCACTGAAGCTTTCTTT.